This T cell receptor beta chain was documented in a study of blood T cell repertoires in COVID-19. Repertoires were generated with immunoSEQ multiplex PCR, while TCRdb's copy carries only in-frame clones and drops some. The table has some 510,000 clones, roughly 90% seen once. This clone was observed once. Germline trimming cut 4 bases from V and 3 bases from J; bases unmatched to any gene: 7. Germline V gene sequence: CDR1 MNHEY, CDR2 SVGAGI. The CDR3 loop spans 15 amino acids. This chain uses TRBV6-5 with TRBJ1-1; TRBD1 matches 8 bases. The sample was PBMCs or T cells enriched from blood (not recorded which). The source is a middle-aged woman who had recovered from COVID-19. The CDR3 coding sequence is TGTGCCAGCAGTTCCCACTCGGACAGGGACACTGAAGCTTTCTTT. Protein product: CASSSHSDRDTEAFF.